This T cell receptor (beta chain) was captured by sequencing in a study of identical twins. One entry per CDR3 protein results from TCRdb running MiXCR on the 5' RACE reads. The sample lists a few hundred thousand distinct CDR3 sequences, over 9% seen once, with 7.2% in the top ten. CDR3 length: 14 amino acids. Looked up from germline, CDR1 is KGHDR and CDR2 is SFDVKD. V gave up 9 bases and J gave up 4 bases, with 12 bases separating them. This clonotype was detected ten times or more. In addition, the sample was reused for a study of yellow fever vaccine responses in identical twins.

The chain couples TRBV24-1 to TRBJ1-6, with D possibly TRBD1 on 6 matching bases. Input material: CD8+ T cells sorted from blood. The clonotype was recovered from a woman in her late teens or twenties in good health. The CDR3 sequence: CATADSHYNSPLHF. DNA of the CDR3: TGTGCCACCGCGGACAGCCATTATAATTCACCCCTCCACTTT.